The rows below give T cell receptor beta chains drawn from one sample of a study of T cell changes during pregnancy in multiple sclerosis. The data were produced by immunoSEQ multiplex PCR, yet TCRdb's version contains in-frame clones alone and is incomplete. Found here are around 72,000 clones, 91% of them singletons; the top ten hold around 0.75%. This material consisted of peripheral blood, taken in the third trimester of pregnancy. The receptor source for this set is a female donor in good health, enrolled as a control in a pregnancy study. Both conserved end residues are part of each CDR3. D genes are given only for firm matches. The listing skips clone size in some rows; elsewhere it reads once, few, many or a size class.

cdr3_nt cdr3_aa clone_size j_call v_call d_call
TGCGCCAGCAGCTTGAGGCCGGGACACAAGAAGGCAACCTACGAGCAGTACTTC CASSLRPGHKKATYEQYF - TRBJ2-7 TRBV5-1 -
TGTGCCAGCAGTCCGCCGAGGGTGGGGACTAGCGGGACCTCCTACAATGAGCAGTTCTTC CASSPPRVGTSGTSYNEQFF - TRBJ2-1 TRBV27 TRBD2
TGTGCCAGCAGCCAATACAGCAGCTCCTACGAGCAGTACTTC CASSQYSSSYEQYF - TRBJ2-7 TRBV14 -
TGCGCCAGCAGCCAAGCCCTTCGGGACAGGGGGAATGGCTACACCTTC CASSQALRDRGNGYTF - TRBJ1-2 TRBV4-1 TRBD1
TGTGCCGTCCAGGGGGCCCTCTACGAGCAGTACTTC CAVQGALYEQYF - TRBJ2-7 TRBV6-1 TRBD1
TGCGCCAGCAGCCCGCGACAGGGAAGGAATTCACCCCTCCACTTT CASSPRQGRNSPLHF - TRBJ1-6 TRBV5-1 TRBD1
TGTGCCAGCAGCGGTGGACTAGCGGGAGGGACAGAGACCCAGTACTTC CASSGGLAGGTETQYF - TRBJ2-5 TRBV9 TRBD2
TGTGCCAGCAGCCCCTGGACTAGTGGTACCGGGGAGCTGTTTTTT CASSPWTSGTGELFF - TRBJ2-2 TRBV11-3 TRBD2
TGTGCCATCAGTGAGTCAGGACAGAACAATGAGCAGTTCTTC CAISESGQNNEQFF - TRBJ2-1 TRBV10-3 -
TGCGCCAGCAGCTTGGATCAGGGTTCCGGAAACACCATATATTTT CASSLDQGSGNTIYF - TRBJ1-3 TRBV5-1 -
TGTGCCAGTAGGCGGGGTGGGCAAGAGACCCAGTACTTC CASRRGGQETQYF - TRBJ2-5 TRBV19 -
TGTGCCAGCTCGCCGGGGGACCGTGTTACTGGCTACACCTTC CASSPGDRVTGYTF - TRBJ1-2 TRBV19 -
TGTGCCAGCTCACCACTAGGGGAGGGCAATCAGCCCCAGCATTTT CASSPLGEGNQPQHF - TRBJ1-5 TRBV18 -
TGTGCCAGTAGTATCAGGGAGGGAAGTCAGCCCCAGCATTTT CASSIREGSQPQHF few TRBJ1-5 TRBV19 -
TGTGCCAGCAGTCAAGGCGGGAACTTGCGGTACTTC CASSQGGNLRYF - TRBJ2-7 TRBV28 -
TGTGCCTGGACCGTCGGACAGGGGCAAAACATTCAGTACTTC CAWTVGQGQNIQYF - TRBJ2-4 TRBV30 TRBD1
TGTGCCAGCAGTCCGACAGGGGGATTTGATGGCTACACCTTC CASSPTGGFDGYTF - TRBJ1-2 TRBV7-9 TRBD1
TGTGCCAGCAGCGCGGTGGTCGGGACTAGCGGGAACACAGATACGCAGTATTTT CASSAVVGTSGNTDTQYF - TRBJ2-3 TRBV7-9 TRBD2
TGTGCCAGCAGCTTAGTATCCACAATGAACACTGAAGCTTTCTTT CASSLVSTMNTEAFF few TRBJ1-1 TRBV7-9 -
TGTGCCAGCACTTCACCCTTAGACAGCTCCTACGAGCAGTACTTC CASTSPLDSSYEQYF - TRBJ2-7 TRBV7-9 -
TGCGCCAGCAGCAGATTAGCTGAGAGCTCCTACAATGAGCAGTTCTTC CASSRLAESSYNEQFF - TRBJ2-1 TRBV5-1 -
TGTGCCAGCGGACAGGGGGCTAATCAGCCCCAGCATTTT CASGQGANQPQHF once TRBJ1-5 TRBV6-4 TRBD1
TGTGCCAGCAAGACCGGGACAGGGTACCAAGAGACCCAGTACTTC CASKTGTGYQETQYF - TRBJ2-5 TRBV9 TRBD1
TGTGCCAGCAGCTTGGTCGGCAGGCCAGGGGAATTCTTT CASSLVGRPGEFF few TRBJ1-1 TRBV28 -
TGTGCCAGCAGCGCCCTACAGGGCTCTGGGGCCAACGTCCTGACTTTC CASSALQGSGANVLTF - TRBJ2-6 TRBV5-5 -
TGTGCCAGCAGGGGACAGGGGAACCTCGGAAACACCATATATTTT CASRGQGNLGNTIYF - TRBJ1-3 TRBV6-5 TRBD1
TGTGCCAGCAGTTATGAGGGTGGTTTTGGGGCCAACGTCCTGACTTTC CASSYEGGFGANVLTF - TRBJ2-6 TRBV6-5 -
TGCAGCGTGGTACAGGGGGCAGCGAACATTCAGTACTTC CSVVQGAANIQYF once TRBJ2-4 TRBV29-1 TRBD1
TGTGCCAGCAGCTTACCCTCAGGGGGGAACGAGCAGTACTTC CASSLPSGGNEQYF - TRBJ2-7 TRBV7-9 -
TGTGCCAGCAGCTCCCGGGTGACCGGGGAGCTGTTTTTT CASSSRVTGELFF - TRBJ2-2 TRBV11-1 -
TGTGCCAGTAGTATCTCTTATAGCAATCAGCCCCAGCATTTT CASSISYSNQPQHF - TRBJ1-5 TRBV19 -
TGTGCCAGCAGTCATTCTGGAGGGGCTTTGACTGAAGCTTTCTTT CASSHSGGALTEAFF once TRBJ1-1 TRBV14 -
TGTGCCAGCAGCAAAGGAGCAGGACAGGCCCACCCGGAGGGCTACACCTTC CASSKGAGQAHPEGYTF few TRBJ1-2 TRBV21-1 -
TGCGCCAGACCGGGACTAGCGGGACTACCCTACGAGCAGTACTTC CARPGLAGLPYEQYF - TRBJ2-7 TRBV10-2 TRBD2
TGTGCCAGCAGTTCCCTAGCGGGGGTGGAGGTAGATACGCAGTATTTT CASSSLAGVEVDTQYF - TRBJ2-3 TRBV28 TRBD2
TGTGCCAGCAGGTATACAGGGGATGCCTACGAGCAGTACTTC CASRYTGDAYEQYF - TRBJ2-7 TRBV11-2 TRBD1
TGCAGCGTCGACGGTGGGACTAGCGGGAGATCCGGGGAGCTGTTTTTT CSVDGGTSGRSGELFF - TRBJ2-2 TRBV29-1 TRBD2
TGTGCTAGCAGCTTCGACAGGAACACCGGGGAGCTGTTTTTT CASSFDRNTGELFF once TRBJ2-2 TRBV7-7 -
TGTGCCAGCATTAATTGGGACAGGGGGCTGGATGGCTACACCTTC CASINWDRGLDGYTF - TRBJ1-2 TRBV5-4 TRBD1
TGTGCCAGCAGCCAGATCAGGGTAGAAAACATTCAGTACTTC CASSQIRVENIQYF - TRBJ2-4 TRBV7-2 -
TGTGCCAGCAGCTTGGGAGCCCCCTTTAGCGGTGAAGCTTTCTTT CASSLGAPFSGEAFF few TRBJ1-1 TRBV7-6 -
TGTGCCAGCAGCCCTCACGGGGGTAACGGCAATCAGCCCCAGCATTTT CASSPHGGNGNQPQHF - TRBJ1-5 TRBV5-5 -
TGTGCCAGTATGATTAGGAACACTGAAGCTTTCTTT CASMIRNTEAFF - TRBJ1-1 TRBV19 -
TGCGCCAGCAGCACGGATGGGGGGAACTATGGCTACACCTTC CASSTDGGNYGYTF - TRBJ1-2 TRBV5-1 -
TGTGCCAGCAGTGGGACTAGCGGAAGCTCCTACAATGAGCAGTTCTTC CASSGTSGSSYNEQFF - TRBJ2-1 TRBV6-1 TRBD2
TGTGCCAGCAGTACGACAGGGGGCACTGAAGCTTTCTTT CASSTTGGTEAFF - TRBJ1-1 TRBV5-5 TRBD1
TGTGCCAGCAGTTTATCCCTTTCACCCCTCCACTTT CASSLSLSPLHF - TRBJ1-6 TRBV28 -